Each of the 32 T cell receptor beta chains below was sequenced from the same sample in a study of post-analysis software for immune sequencing data. General study results and limits: Higher frequency in patients than in controls was seen for roughly five TRBV segments, with TRBV5-6, TRBV5-1 and TRBV20-1 among them.

What these receptors recognize is not known. Carried by the TCR beta cDNA libraries were unique molecular identifiers. MiXCR was run by TCRdb on the PCR reads, yielding one entry per CDR3 protein. The table has hundreds of thousands of distinct CDR3 sequences, approximately 59% seen once. Sequenced input: blood. The receptors stem from a girl aged 2-15 years with multiple sclerosis.

The chain is built from TRBV11-2 and TRBJ2-2, with TRBD1 matching over 11 bases. V shed 4 bases and J 6 bases; nucleotides not matched to a gene: 4. Germline-derived CDR1 and CDR2 are SGHAT and FQNNGV. The CDR3 has 15 residues. CDR3 residues: CASSSDRGRAGELFF. For the CDR3, the DNA is TGTGCCAGCAGCTCGGACAGGGGGCGCGCCGGGGAGCTGTTTTTT.

J is TRBJ2-2 and V is TRBV3-1, with TRBD2 matching 8 bases. The V segment lost 1 base and the J segment 0 bases; nucleotides outside the gene matches: 7. Germline loops: CDR1 LGHDT, CDR2 YNNKEL (reference sequence). This CDR3 has 18 amino acids. CDR3 residues: CASSQVVQLAANTGELFF. CDR3 coding DNA: TGTGCCAGCAGCCAAGTAGTGCAACTAGCGGCGAACACCGGGGAGCTGTTTTTT.

J is TRBJ2-1 and V is TRBV11-2; 13 bases agree with TRBD2. J was trimmed by 0 bases and V by 6 bases; bases with no gene match: 5. The CDR3 contains 17 residues. Germline-derived CDR1 and CDR2 are SGHAT and FQNNGV. For the CDR3, the DNA is TGTGCCAGCAGTTTTACTAGCGGGAGGGGCTCCTACAATGAGCAGTTCTTC. Its translation is CASSFTSGRGSYNEQFF.

The rearrangement joins TRBV24-1 to TRBJ2-1; D ambiguous. Germline CDR1 reads KGHDR; CDR2 reads SFDVKD. The CDR3 runs to 13 residues. V was trimmed by 1 base and J by 6 bases, leaving 6 bases between them. This chain's CDR3 is CATSDLSINEQFF. The CDR3 DNA reads as TGTGCCACCAGTGATTTATCAATCAATGAGCAGTTCTTC.

This chain connects TRBV30 to TRBJ2-1; D is undetermined. CDR3 length equals 12 residues. Germline V gene lookup returns CDR1 GTSNPN and CDR2 SVGIG (reference sequence). The V end lost 2 bases, the J end lost 10 bases, and 12 bases lay between the germline ends. The CDR3, as DNA: TGTGCCTGGAGTCCTAGTCCAGGCGAGCAGTTCTTC. It yields the protein CAWSPSPGEQFF. Looking up the rest from reference TRBV30 and TRBJ2-1 gives the full variable domain: SQTIHQWPATLVQPVGSPLSLECTVEGTSNPNLYWYRQAAGRGLQLLFYSVGIGQISSEVPQNLSASRPQDRQFILSSKKLLLSDSGFYLCAWSPSPGEQFFGPGTRLTVL.

CDR3 DNA sequence: TGTGCCAGCAGGGCCCTCGACATGAACACTGAAGCTTTCTTT. This codes for CASRALDMNTEAFF. The V and J genes are TRBV3-1 and TRBJ1-1; D is unresolved. V was shortened by 6 bases and J by 0 bases, with 11 bases between the two germline ends. This CDR3 is 14 amino acids long. Germline CDR1 and CDR2: LGHDT and YNNKEL (reference sequence).

The chain is built from TRBV6-1 and TRBJ2-2; 9 nucleotides match TRBD2. Germline V lookup: CDR1 MNHNS, CDR2 SASEGT. After removal of 6 bases from V and 0 bases from J, the junction contained 2 bases not matched to a gene. The CDR3 runs 15 residues. The CDR3 sequence is CASRASGTNTGELFF. CDR3 sequence (DNA): TGTGCCAGCAGGGCTAGCGGGACGAACACCGGGGAGCTGTTTTTT.

The sample holds one count of this clonotype. The J gene is TRBJ2-1, the V gene TRBV7-2; D is ambiguous. CDR1 SGHTA and CDR2 FQGNSA come from the germline V gene. The CDR3 contains 14 residues. The germline V and J ends were trimmed by 2 bases and 6 bases, with 11 bases remaining between them. Here the CDR3 DNA reads TGTGCCAGCAGCTTATCGGCTTCCCTCAATGAGCAGTTCTTC. As protein: CASSLSASLNEQFF.

The chain recombines TRBV18 with TRBJ2-1, with D possibly being TRBD2 (6 bases). V lost 1 base and J lost 2, with 12 bases in between. Germline loops: CDR1 KGHSH, CDR2 LQKENI. This CDR3 is 16 amino acids long. The CDR3 DNA sequence: TGTGCCAGCTCACCACTATCCGGGAGTACCTACAATGAGCAGTTCTTC. This gives the protein CASSPLSGSTYNEQFF.

This chain uses TRBV27 with TRBJ1-6; a weak D match, TRBD1 (6 bases). V lost 3 bases to trimming and J lost 7 bases, with 13 bases between them. The CDR3 length is 15 residues. In germline, CDR1 is MNHEY, CDR2 SMNVEV (reference sequence). The CDR3 loop reads CASSLNTGINSPLHF. The CDR3 DNA follows: TGTGCCAGCAGTTTGAATACAGGGATAAATTCACCCCTCCACTTT.

The gene calls are TRBV28 and TRBJ2-3, with D maybe TRBD2 (6 bases). The CDR3 covers 13 residues. Germline V gene data show CDR1 as MDHEN and CDR2 as SYDVKM. The V end was cut by 2 bases, the J end by 6 bases, with 9 bases between. CDR3 region: CASSLPSEDTQYF. CDR3 coding DNA: TGTGCCAGCAGTTTACCTAGCGAGGATACGCAGTATTTT.

This clonotype was picked up a small number of times. V usage is TRBV4-1 and J usage is TRBJ1-2, with no clear D. Germline assignment: CDR1 MGHRA and CDR2 YSYEKL. This CDR3 has 15 amino acids. The V gene lost 1 base and the J gene lost 4 bases, with 13 bases spanning the gap. In DNA form, the CDR3 reads TGCGCCAGCAGCCAAGGATTGGCAGCGGGCTATGGCTACACCTTC. Protein: CASSQGLAAGYGYTF.

The chain recombines TRBV29-1 with TRBJ1-2; D is possibly TRBD1 (6 bases). The CDR3 spans 11 residues. V lost 5 bases and J 8 bases, leaving 12 bases between the germline ends. Germline CDR1 SQVTM, CDR2 ANQGSEA. The CDR3 here is CSVLGGRGYTF. The CDR3 DNA reads as TGCAGCGTTTTAGGGGGGCGCGGCTACACCTTC.

The J gene is TRBJ2-6, the V gene TRBV20-1; D not resolved. This CDR3 comprises 13 residues. The V end lost 3 bases, the J end lost 1 base, and 4 bases lay between the germline ends. CDR1 DFQATT and CDR2 SNEGSKA come from the germline V gene (reference sequence). The CDR3 here is CSARDSGANVLTF. As DNA, the CDR3 is TGCAGTGCTAGGGATTCTGGGGCCAACGTCCTGACTTTC.

This clonotype has just one count. CDR3 region: CASSLRDPIFTDTQYF. The CDR3 DNA follows: TGTGCCAGCAGCCTAAGGGACCCTATATTCACAGATACGCAGTATTTT. The rearrangement joins TRBV12-3 or TRBV12-4 to TRBJ2-3; D possibly uses TRBD1 or TRBD2 (5 bases each). V gave up 6 bases and J gave up 2 bases, with 18 bases separating them. CDR3 length equals 16 residues.

The chain has TRBV20-1 and TRBJ1-2, with a weak D call TRBD1 (6 bases). Per the germline V gene, CDR1 is DFQATT and CDR2 is SNEGSKA (reference sequence). With 6 bases removed from V and 0 bases from J, the gap between germline ends came to 11 bases. The CDR3 spans 13 residues. The CDR3 bases are TGCAGTGCCCCCGGACAGTCTAACTATGGCTACACCTTC. The encoded protein is CSAPGQSNYGYTF.

This chain connects TRBV11-2 to TRBJ1-2, with D unclear. Germline V gene data show CDR1 as SGHAT and CDR2 as FQNNGV. This CDR3 contains 17 residues. V lost 0 bases, J lost 8 bases, and 22 bases lay in between. This CDR3 is CASSLDGGGLWYEGYTF. The DNA for the CDR3 is TGTGCCAGCAGCTTAGATGGTGGAGGTCTTTGGTATGAGGGCTACACCTTC.

V and J are TRBV7-2 and TRBJ2-1; 9 bases fit TRBD2. The J segment lost 3 bases and the V segment lost 6 bases, leaving 9 bases of the junction unmatched. The CDR3 extends over 16 amino acids. CDR1 is SGHTA and CDR2 is FQGNSA in the germline V gene. The CDR3: CASRSRLAENYNEQFF. Written as DNA, the CDR3 is TGTGCCAGCAGATCCCGACTAGCGGAAAACTACAATGAGCAGTTCTTC. The whole variable domain, remainder taken from reference TRBV7-2 and TRBJ2-1, is GAGVSQSPSNKVTEKGKDVELRCDPISGHTALYWYRQSLGQGLEFLIYFQGNSAPDKSGLPSDRFSAERTGGSVSTLTIQRTQQEDSAVYLCASRSRLAENYNEQFFGPGTRLTVL.

The chain combines TRBV2 with TRBJ1-1; D unresolved. The CDR3 has 15 amino acids. Trimming took 1 base from V and 0 from J, leaving 9 bases between them. The germline CDR1 and CDR2 sequences are SNHLY and FYNNEI. CDR3 residues: CASSEGALLNTEAFF. CDR3 sequence (DNA): TGTGCCAGCAGTGAAGGTGCGCTCCTGAACACTGAAGCTTTCTTT.

V and J are TRBV5-1 and TRBJ2-7; no definite D call. The ends were cut back, 0 bases at V and 4 bases at J, with 5 bases in the middle. Germline-derived CDR1 and CDR2 are SGHRS and YFSETQ. The length of the CDR3 is 12 residues. The CDR3 nucleotides read TGCGCCAGCAGCTTGGAGGCTTACGAGCAGTACTTC. Encoded protein: CASSLEAYEQYF.

The V and J genes are TRBV25-1 and TRBJ2-2; 13 bases fit TRBD2. This CDR3 spans 18 amino acids. Germline V CDR1 and CDR2: MGHDK, SYGVNS. J lost 3 bases, V lost 1 base, and 5 bases had no gene match. The CDR3 protein is CASSEWTSGSTDTGELFF. In DNA, the CDR3 is TGTGCCAGCAGTGAATGGACTAGCGGGAGCACTGACACCGGGGAGCTGTTTTTT.

The table lists this clonotype with a few counts. The chain couples TRBV6-5 to TRBJ2-7, with D tentatively TRBD1 or TRBD2 (5 bases each). V lost 6 bases, J lost 3 bases, and 12 bases lay in between. Per germline, CDR1 MNHEY and CDR2 SVGAGI. The CDR3 length is 13 residues. CDR3 residues: CASSRDAGYEQYF. The CDR3 bases are TGTGCCAGCAGCCGGGACGCAGGCTACGAGCAGTACTTC.

The chain combines TRBV5-5 with TRBJ2-5; D gene unclear. The DNA end favors TRBJ2-7, so the J call may be wrong. The germline CDR1 and CDR2 sequences are SGHKS and YYEKEE (reference sequence). The CDR3 runs 14 residues. Written as DNA, the CDR3 is TGTGCCAGCAGCGACGGGTGGATAGCCTACGAGCAGTACTTC. This gives the protein CASSDGWIAYEQYF.

The chain recombines TRBV29-1 with TRBJ2-7; D remains unclear. CDR3 length: 13 residues. The V and J ends lost 7 bases and 0 bases respectively, with 13 bases between them. Germline loops: CDR1 SQVTM, CDR2 ANQGSEA. The DNA for the CDR3 is TGCAGCGGATTAATAGGGCGCTCCTACGAGCAGTACTTC. Amino acid sequence: CSGLIGRSYEQYF.

The chain recombines TRBV7-2 with TRBJ2-7; D perhaps matches TRBD1 (5 bases). The end of the DNA fits TRBJ2-4 better, so the J call may be wrong. Germline V gene sequence: CDR1 SGHTA, CDR2 FQGNSA. The CDR3 is 18 amino acids. The CDR3 here is CASSLARKSRSWGSIQYF. Written as DNA, the CDR3 is TGTGCCAGCAGCTTAGCGAGGAAATCCCGGTCGTGGGGCAGCATTCAGTACTTC.

The rearrangement joins TRBV5-1 to TRBJ2-7; no clear D gene. The germline V and J ends were trimmed by 2 bases and 1 base, with 10 bases remaining between them. CDR3 length equals 14 residues. Per the germline V gene, CDR1 is SGHRS and CDR2 is YFSETQ. CDR3 loop: CASSFGVRSYEQYF. The CDR3 DNA reads TGCGCCAGCAGCTTTGGAGTTCGTTCCTACGAGCAGTACTTC.

The chain links TRBV20-1 to TRBJ2-7; unclear D gene. Germline CDR1 and CDR2: DFQATT and SNEGSKA (reference sequence). CDR3 length: 12 amino acids. The V and J ends lost 5 bases and 6 bases respectively, with 14 bases between them. As DNA, the CDR3 is TGCAGTGCTGCCCGATCATCAATCGAGCAGTACTTC. Its protein product is CSAARSSIEQYF.

This chain connects TRBV6-6 to TRBJ2-7; 10 positions agree with TRBD2. With 2 bases clipped from V and 5 bases from J, the junction kept 3 bases outside the gene matches. This CDR3 region has 14 residues. Germline loops: CDR1 MNHNY, CDR2 SVGAGI (reference sequence). CDR3 in DNA: TGTGCCAGCAGTTACCAACTAGCGGGAAACGAGCAGTACTTC. This sequence encodes CASSYQLAGNEQYF.

Remarks on this clonotype: A junction boundary mismatches the germline segment, possibly from a read error. V gene TRBV20-1 combines with J gene TRBJ1-1, with 8 bases identical to TRBD1. This CDR3 is 15 amino acids long. Per germline, CDR1 DFQATT and CDR2 SNEGSKA (reference sequence). DNA for the CDR3: TGCAGTGCTAGTTGGCAGGGGGCGAAGAACACTGACGCTTTCTTT. Encoded protein: CSASWQGAKNTDAFF.

CDR3 nucleotide sequence: TGTGCCAGCAGTCCCCAGGGGGCAGGCTACAATGAGCAGTTCTTC. It translates to CASSPQGAGYNEQFF. This chain connects TRBV7-2 to TRBJ2-1, with 8 positions matching TRBD1. The CDR3 has 15 amino acids. Germline CDR1 and CDR2: SGHTA and FQGNSA. The trim removed 6 bases at V and 3 bases at J, leaving 7 bases unmatched.

This chain joins TRBV20-1 and TRBJ2-3; D is undetermined. The V end lost 1 base, the J end lost 3 bases, and 11 bases lay between the germline ends. Germline CDR1 reads DFQATT; CDR2 reads SNEGSKA (reference sequence). The CDR3 sequence is 14 residues long. The CDR3: CSARVPVRTDTQYF. The CDR3 DNA is TGCAGTGCTAGAGTACCTGTCCGAACAGATACGCAGTATTTT.

V usage is TRBV29-1 and J usage is TRBJ1-2; maybe TRBD1 (5 bases). The germline V gene has CDR1 SQVTM and CDR2 ANQGSEA. CDR3 length: 12 residues. V was clipped by 4 bases and J by 4 bases, with 10 bases between them. CDR3 protein: CSVGDQGYGYTF. CDR3 coding DNA: TGCAGCGTTGGGGACCAGGGCTATGGCTACACCTTC. The full variable domain, rest sourced from reference TRBV29-1 and TRBJ1-2, is SAVISQKPSRDICQRGTSLTIQCQVDSQVTMMFWYRQQPGQSLTLIATANQGSEATYESGFVIDKFPISRPNLTFSTLTVSNMSPEDSSIYLCSVGDQGYGYTFGSGTRLTVV.